These 23 T cell receptor beta chains originate from one sample sequenced in a study of T cells after yellow fever vaccination. One entry per CDR3 protein results from TCRdb running MiXCR on the 5' RACE reads. Among around 350,000 distinct CDR3 sequences listed, 6% to 8% were seen once. The sample here was PBMCs, taken 5 days after the yellow fever booster vaccination. These receptors all come from a man in his thirties or forties who received the YFV17D yellow fever vaccine.

In this sample, this clonotype turned up a few times. The genes are TRBV20-1 and TRBJ2-7, with D hard to call. The V gene's germline CDR1 is DFQATT and CDR2 SNEGSKA (reference sequence). This CDR3 is built from 11 residues. V shed 5 bases and J shed 10 bases, with 15 bases lying between them. The CDR3 sequence: CSASGFTGQYF. Here the CDR3 DNA reads TGCAGTGCTTCGGGCTTCACCGGACAGTACTTC.

The sample holds a few counts of this clonotype. The genes are TRBV7-2 and TRBJ1-2; tentatively, D is TRBD1 (5 bases). The CDR3 spans 17 residues. V was trimmed by 7 bases and J by 0 bases, leaving 21 bases between them. Germline V gene lookup returns CDR1 SGHTA and CDR2 FQGNSA. CDR3 sequence reads: CASKINPLRDANYGYTF. CDR3 coding DNA: TGTGCCAGCAAAATAAACCCTCTCCGGGACGCTAACTATGGCTACACCTTC.

This clonotype has just a few counts. This rearrangement joins TRBV5-6 to TRBJ2-7; 14 positions match TRBD2. CDR1 is SGHDT and CDR2 is YYEEEE in the germline V gene. This CDR3 is 16 amino acids long. The J segment lost 4 bases and the V segment lost 4 bases, leaving 7 bases of the junction unmatched. The CDR3 DNA is TGTGCCAGCAGCCCAGGACTAGCGGGAGGAAGATACGAGCAGTACTTC. It specifies CASSPGLAGGRYEQYF.

This clonotype was counted a few times. The rearrangement joins TRBV13 to TRBJ2-7; D is unclear. The CDR3 length is 14 residues. The germline V gene has CDR1 PRHDT and CDR2 FYEKMQ (reference sequence). Trimming removed 5 bases at V and 3 bases at J, with 14 bases between. The CDR3 bases are TGTGCCAGCAGCATCAGACAAACAGACTACGAGCAGTACTTC. Translating it yields CASSIRQTDYEQYF.

There are a few counts of this clonotype. The CDR3 region is CASSFGGSYQETQYF. The CDR3 DNA reads as TGTGCCAGCAGCTTCGGCGGAAGCTACCAAGAGACCCAGTACTTC. V is TRBV5-5 and J is TRBJ2-5; D unclear. Germline V gene lookup returns CDR1 SGHKS and CDR2 YYEKEE (reference sequence). The CDR3 length is 15 residues. Trimming removed 2 bases at V and 0 bases at J, with 11 bases between.

The chain joins TRBV5-6 to TRBJ2-1; D gene unclear. Germline V gene sequence: CDR1 SGHDT, CDR2 YYEEEE. The CDR3 is 13 residues long. The V gene lost 4 bases and the J gene lost 5 bases, with 10 bases spanning the gap. The CDR3 DNA follows: TGTGCCAGCAGCCTGCTTAAGGACAATGAGCAGTTCTTC. The encoded protein is CASSLLKDNEQFF.

The chain combines TRBV4-3 with TRBJ2-4; D is uncertain. CDR1 LGHNA and CDR2 YSLEER come from the germline V gene. Deletions cut 3 bases from V and 6 bases from J, with 15 bases between. CDR3 size: 15 residues. The CDR3 protein is CASSQDRVSVNIQYF. The CDR3 region has the DNA TGCGCCAGCAGCCAGGACCGGGTATCTGTAAACATTCAGTACTTC.

The chain couples TRBV20-1 to TRBJ1-3, with D perhaps TRBD1 (5 bases). Between the trimmed V and J ends, which lost 5 bases and 0 bases, there was a span of 11 bases. Germline-derived CDR1 and CDR2 are DFQATT and SNEGSKA (reference sequence). The CDR3 has 14 amino acids. In DNA, the CDR3 is TGCAGTGCTCGCAGGGACCTCTCTGGAAACACCATATATTTT. Residues: CSARRDLSGNTIYF.

J is TRBJ2-2 and V is TRBV4-2, with 8 bases that match TRBD2. J lost 6 bases, V lost 10 bases, and 7 bases had no gene match. This CDR3 is built from 13 residues. The germline gives CDR1 LGHNA, CDR2 YNFKEQ. The CDR3 spells CATGSGSSGELFF. In nucleotides, the CDR3 is TGTGCCACGGGGAGCGGGAGCTCCGGGGAGCTGTTTTTT.

The chain joins TRBV25-1 to TRBJ1-6; 7 positions agree with TRBD1. There are 14 residues in the CDR3. The germline V gene encodes CDR1 MGHDK and CDR2 SYGVNS. The V and J ends lost 3 bases and 9 bases, in that order; junction bases with no gene match: 5. The CDR3 coding sequence is TGTGCCAGCAGTGACGCAGGGGGAGGTTCACCCCTCCACTTT. Translating it yields CASSDAGGGSPLHF.

This clonotype was recorded a few times. The DNA for the CDR3 is TGCGCCAGCAGTCAACCCCCAGGGGGAATCGGGGAGCTGTTTTTT. Protein sequence: CASSQPPGGIGELFF. The chain is built from TRBV23-1 and TRBJ2-2, with 7 positions matching TRBD1. TRBV23-1 belongs to the ORF category, with a function that is uncertain. V gave up 2 bases and J gave up 7 bases; unmatched junction bases: 7. This CDR3 contains 15 residues.

The chain uses TRBV10-2 and TRBJ2-1; the match to TRBD2 covers 8 bases. The CDR3 consists of 15 residues. The ends lost 1 base at V and 8 bases at J; junction bases unmatched: 7. Germline V CDR1 and CDR2: WSHSY, SAAADI. The CDR3 is CASSEFLAGMDEQFF. CDR3 DNA sequence: TGCGCCAGCAGTGAGTTTCTAGCGGGTATGGATGAGCAGTTCTTC.

The sample holds many counts of this clonotype. The CDR3, as DNA: TGCAGCGTTGAAGAAGGGGAGGAGACCCAGTACTTC. It encodes CSVEEGEETQYF. V usage is TRBV29-1 and J usage is TRBJ2-5; perhaps D is TRBD1 or TRBD2 (5 bases each). Trimming removed 0 bases from V and 5 bases from J, with 7 bases in between. There are 12 residues in the CDR3. Per the germline V gene, CDR1 is SQVTM and CDR2 is ANQGSEA.

The table lists this clonotype with many counts. The chain joins TRBV4-3 to TRBJ2-1, with 7 bases that match TRBD2. J lost 4 bases, V lost 1 base, and 4 bases had no gene match. Per the germline V gene, CDR1 is LGHNA and CDR2 is YSLEER. The CDR3 consists of 15 residues. CDR3 coding DNA: TGCGCCAGCAGCCAAGCGCTAGCGGAGTACAATGAGCAGTTCTTC. Its protein is CASSQALAEYNEQFF.

In its sample, this clonotype was seen a few times. The chain links TRBV9 to TRBJ1-3; D is undetermined. V was clipped by 7 bases and J by 2 bases, with 13 bases between them. CDR3 length equals 14 residues. Per germline, CDR1 SGDLS and CDR2 YYNGEE. CDR3: CASGAVVAGNTIYF. The DNA for the CDR3 is TGTGCCAGCGGAGCCGTGGTTGCTGGAAACACCATATATTTT.

The V gene is TRBV7-8, the J gene TRBJ2-3, with D possibly matching TRBD2 (6 bases). The CDR3 sequence is 15 residues long. CDR1 SGHVS and CDR2 FQNEAQ come from the germline V gene. Trimming took off 3 bases at V and 7 bases at J, with 17 bases between the two ends. CDR3 in DNA: TGTGCCAGCAGCTTGACGTCCGGGACTTTCAATACGCAGTATTTT. It is translated as CASSLTSGTFNTQYF.

This chain joins TRBV10-2 and TRBJ2-1, with D tentatively TRBD2 (6 bases). CDR3 length: 14 residues. Trimming left V 5 bases short and J 6 bases short, with 14 bases between. Per the germline V gene, CDR1 is WSHSY and CDR2 is SAAADI. The CDR3 DNA reads TGCGCCAGCAGTAAGTTCGGGAGTTTCAATGAGCAGTTCTTC. Amino acids: CASSKFGSFNEQFF.

The chain uses TRBV4-3 and TRBJ2-1; no definite D call. The V gene's germline CDR1 is LGHNA and CDR2 YSLEER. The V end lost 0 bases, the J end lost 7 bases, and 10 bases lay between the germline ends. The CDR3 runs 14 residues. CDR3 DNA sequence: TGCGCCAGCAGCCAAGATGTGGTCGGGAATGAGCAGTTCTTC. Translated: CASSQDVVGNEQFF.

The rearrangement joins TRBV3-1 to TRBJ2-5, with 10 bases lining up with TRBD2. Losses at the gene ends were 10 bases for V and 4 bases for J; bases not matched to a gene: 21. The germline gives CDR1 LGHDT, CDR2 YNNKEL (reference sequence). The CDR3 covers 18 residues. Written as DNA, the CDR3 is TGTGCCACCTCCCAAGGGCGGTCTAGCGGGAGCGGCGGAGAGACCCAGTACTTC. Protein sequence: CATSQGRSSGSGGETQYF.

The V call is TRBV27, the J call TRBJ1-6, with 8 bases identical to TRBD1. The junction had 5 bases not matched to a gene; V was cut back by 7 bases and J by 6 bases. Germline V gene data show CDR1 as MNHEY and CDR2 as SMNVEV (reference sequence). The CDR3 totals 14 residues. The CDR3 loop is CASTPGQANSPLHF. In DNA form, the CDR3 reads TGTGCCAGCACTCCGGGACAGGCTAATTCACCCCTCCACTTT.

CDR3 protein: CASSLGSVGGNTEAFF. In nucleotides, the CDR3 is TGCGCCAGCAGCTTGGGATCGGTGGGGGGGAACACTGAAGCTTTCTTT. The gene calls are TRBV5-1 and TRBJ1-1; D perhaps matches TRBD1 (5 bases). Germline V gives CDR1 SGHRS, CDR2 YFSETQ. V lost 0 bases and J 1 base, leaving 13 bases between the germline ends. The CDR3 has 16 amino acids. Based on the CDR3 plus reference TRBV5-1 and TRBJ1-1, the full variable domain is KAGVTQTPRYLIKTRGQQVTLSCSPISGHRSVSWYQQTPGQGLQFLFEYFSETQRNKGNFPGRFSGRQFSNSRSEMNVSTLELGDSALYLCASSLGSVGGNTEAFFGQGTRLTVV.

Remarks on this clonotype: A much more abundant neighbour one base away suggests this may be a read error. V is TRBV7-3 and J is TRBJ2-3, with a possible D match to TRBD2 (5 bases). This CDR3 spans 15 amino acids. Per the germline V gene, CDR1 is SGHTA and CDR2 is FQGTGA. V lost 1 base, J lost 4 bases, and 12 bases lay in between. This chain's CDR3 is CASSLKASTSDTQYF. In DNA, the CDR3 is TGTGCCAGCAGCTTAAAGGCTAGCACCTCAGATACGCAGTATTTT.

This clonotype appeared many times. The V gene is TRBV28, the J gene TRBJ1-1; no reliable D call. The germline CDR1 and CDR2 sequences are MDHEN and SYDVKM. The length of the CDR3 is 13 residues. Trimming pared 5 bases from V and 1 base from J, leaving 8 bases between. The CDR3 loop is CASSPLRNTEAFF. CDR3 nucleotide sequence: TGTGCCAGCAGTCCCCTTCGGAACACTGAAGCTTTCTTT.